This paragraph covers one T cell receptor beta chain sequence. The data belong to a study of cytomegalovirus exposure and HLA in healthy donors. Germline loops: CDR1 SNHLY, CDR2 FYNNEI. The CDR3 contains 15 residues. V dropped 4 bases and J dropped 2; count of bases not matched to a gene: 4. The assay was immunoSEQ multiplex PCR, and TCRdb's table has in-frame clones only and misses some. Of roughly 73,000 clones in the sample, nearly 95% were seen once. This chain connects TRBV2 to TRBJ1-3; 8 bases map to TRBD1. Sequenced input: PBMCs. The TCR was taken from a man aged 18 to 30 in good health and CMV-seropositive. The CDR3 loop reads CASSGVTGAGNTIYF. The CDR3 DNA reads as TGTGCCAGCAGTGGGGTGACAGGGGCTGGAAACACCATATATTTT.